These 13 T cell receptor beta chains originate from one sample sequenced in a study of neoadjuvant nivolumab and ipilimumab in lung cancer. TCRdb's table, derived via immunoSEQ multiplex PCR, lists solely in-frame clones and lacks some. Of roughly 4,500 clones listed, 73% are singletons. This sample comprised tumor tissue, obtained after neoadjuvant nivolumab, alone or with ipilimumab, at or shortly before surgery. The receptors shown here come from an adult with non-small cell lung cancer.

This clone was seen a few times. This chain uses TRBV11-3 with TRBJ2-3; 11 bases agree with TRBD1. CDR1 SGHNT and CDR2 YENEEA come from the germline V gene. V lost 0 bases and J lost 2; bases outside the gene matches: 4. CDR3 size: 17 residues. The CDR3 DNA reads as TGTGCCAGCAGCTTAGATGGACAGGGGGCTTCCACAGATACGCAGTATTTT. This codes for CASSLDGQGASTDTQYF. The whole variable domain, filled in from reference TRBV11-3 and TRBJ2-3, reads EAGVVQSPRYKIIEKKQPVAFWCNPISGHNTLYWYLQNLGQGPELLIRYENEEAVDDSQLPKDRFSAERLKGVDSTLKIQPAELGDSAVYLCASSLDGQGASTDTQYFGPGTRLTVL.

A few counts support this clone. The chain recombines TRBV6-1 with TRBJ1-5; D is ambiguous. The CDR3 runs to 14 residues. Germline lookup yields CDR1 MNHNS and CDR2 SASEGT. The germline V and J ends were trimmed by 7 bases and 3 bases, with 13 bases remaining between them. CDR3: CASNDRLLNQPQHF. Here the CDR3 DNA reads TGTGCCAGCAATGACCGACTGCTCAATCAGCCCCAGCATTTT.

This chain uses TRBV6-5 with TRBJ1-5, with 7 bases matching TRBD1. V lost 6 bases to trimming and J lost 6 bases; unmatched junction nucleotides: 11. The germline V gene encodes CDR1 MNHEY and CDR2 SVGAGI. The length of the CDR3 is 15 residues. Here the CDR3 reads CASREDRTSLQPQHF. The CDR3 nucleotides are TGTGCCAGCAGGGAGGACAGGACTAGTCTTCAGCCCCAGCATTTT.

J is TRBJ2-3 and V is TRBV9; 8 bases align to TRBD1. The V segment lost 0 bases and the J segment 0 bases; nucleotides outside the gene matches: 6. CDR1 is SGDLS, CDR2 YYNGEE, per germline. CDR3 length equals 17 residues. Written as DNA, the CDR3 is TGTGCCAGCAGCGTAGAAGGACAGGGTTGGAGCACAGATACGCAGTATTTT. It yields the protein CASSVEGQGWSTDTQYF.

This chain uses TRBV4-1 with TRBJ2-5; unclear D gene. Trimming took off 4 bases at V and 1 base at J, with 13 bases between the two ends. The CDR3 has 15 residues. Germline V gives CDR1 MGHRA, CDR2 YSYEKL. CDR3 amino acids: CASSPASRSQETQYF. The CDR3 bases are TGCGCCAGCAGCCCCGCCTCACGGTCCCAAGAGACCCAGTACTTC.

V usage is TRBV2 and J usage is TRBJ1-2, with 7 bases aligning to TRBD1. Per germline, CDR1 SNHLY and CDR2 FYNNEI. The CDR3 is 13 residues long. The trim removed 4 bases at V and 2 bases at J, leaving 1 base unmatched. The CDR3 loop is CASSAGQNYGYTF. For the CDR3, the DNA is TGTGCCAGCAGTGCGGGACAGAACTATGGCTACACCTTC.

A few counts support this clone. This CDR3 is CASSLGQLWFF. In DNA, the CDR3 is TGCGCCAGCAGTCTGGGACAGCTTTGGTTCTTC. The V and J genes are TRBV10-2 and TRBJ2-1, with 7 positions matching TRBD1. The V gene's germline CDR1 is WSHSY and CDR2 SAAADI. V trimming: 5 bases; J trimming: 15 bases; junction bases outside the gene matches: 7. This CDR3 has 11 amino acids.

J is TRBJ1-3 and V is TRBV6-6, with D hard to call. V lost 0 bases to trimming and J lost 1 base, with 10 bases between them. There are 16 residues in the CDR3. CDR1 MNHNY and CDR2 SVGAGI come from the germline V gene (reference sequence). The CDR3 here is CASSYSSSGSGNTIYF. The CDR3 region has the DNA TGTGCCAGCAGTTACTCGAGTTCAGGTTCTGGAAACACCATATATTTT.

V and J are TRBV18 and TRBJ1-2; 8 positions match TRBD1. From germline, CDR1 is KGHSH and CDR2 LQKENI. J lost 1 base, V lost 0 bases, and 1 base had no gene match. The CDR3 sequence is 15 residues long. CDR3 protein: CASSPPGQVNYGYTF. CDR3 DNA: TGTGCCAGCTCACCACCGGGACAGGTTAACTATGGCTACACCTTC.

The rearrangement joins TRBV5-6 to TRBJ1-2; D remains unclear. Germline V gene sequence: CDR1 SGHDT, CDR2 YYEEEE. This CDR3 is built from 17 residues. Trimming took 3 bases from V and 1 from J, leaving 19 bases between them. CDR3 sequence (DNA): TGTGCCAGCAGCTCCCCGCATGGTGGAGGCGGTAACTATGGCTACACCTTC. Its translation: CASSSPHGGGGNYGYTF.

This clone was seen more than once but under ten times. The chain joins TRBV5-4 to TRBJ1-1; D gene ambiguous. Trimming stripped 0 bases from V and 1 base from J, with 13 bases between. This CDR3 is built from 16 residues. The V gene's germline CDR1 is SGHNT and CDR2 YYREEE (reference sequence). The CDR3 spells CASSLDLGSTNTEAFF. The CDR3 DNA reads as TGTGCCAGCAGCTTGGACCTTGGGTCAACGAACACTGAAGCTTTCTTT.

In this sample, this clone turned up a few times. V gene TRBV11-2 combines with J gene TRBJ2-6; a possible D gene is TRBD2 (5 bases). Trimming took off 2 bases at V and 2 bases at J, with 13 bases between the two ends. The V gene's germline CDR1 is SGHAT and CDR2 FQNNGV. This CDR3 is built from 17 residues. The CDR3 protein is CASSLRGTAAGANVLTF. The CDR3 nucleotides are TGTGCCAGCAGCTTACGGGGAACGGCCGCTGGGGCCAACGTCCTGACTTTC.

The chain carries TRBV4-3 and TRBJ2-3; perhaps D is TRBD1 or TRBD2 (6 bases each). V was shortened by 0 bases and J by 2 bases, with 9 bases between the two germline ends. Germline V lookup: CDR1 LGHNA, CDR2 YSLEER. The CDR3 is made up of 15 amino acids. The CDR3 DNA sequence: TGCGCCAGCAGCCAAGAGACGGGGGCCACAGATACGCAGTATTTT. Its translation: CASSQETGATDTQYF.